The 31 T cell receptor beta chains reported below all come from one sample, sequenced in a study of T-cell reconstitution after alpha-beta-depleted transplantation in children. Molecular barcoding with unique molecular identifiers was used for the TCRbeta library. One entry per CDR3 protein, called by TCRdb with MiXCR from the PCR reads. Altogether approximately 1,000,000 distinct CDR3 sequences are present, under 30% being singletons, with the ten largest covering over 25%. The sample consisted of PBMCs, mostly from graft donor cells, taken 360 days after TCRalphabeta/CD19-depleted stem cell transplant. Every receptor here comes from a boy in the first two years of life who had a stem cell transplant for SCID, so the T cells may come from the graft donor.

This clonotype turned up a few times. The chain is built from TRBV10-3 and TRBJ2-4; TRBD1 or TRBD2 may be the D gene (6 bases each). V was trimmed by 8 bases and J by 6 bases, leaving 8 bases between them. The CDR3 is 11 residues long. Germline V gene lookup returns CDR1 ENHRY and CDR2 SYGVKD. CDR3 sequence: CAIGGGNIQYF. The DNA for the CDR3 is TGTGCCATCGGAGGGGGAAACATTCAGTACTTC.

This clonotype was detected only a few times. In DNA form, the CDR3 reads TGTGCCAGCAGGTCTGTGGGGTTTGGCCACGAGCAGTACTTC. The encoded protein is CASRSVGFGHEQYF. The chain links TRBV6-2 or TRBV6-3 to TRBJ2-7; D remains ambiguous. There are 14 residues in the CDR3. The germline V and J ends were trimmed by 6 bases and 5 bases, with 17 bases remaining between them. Germline loops: CDR1 MNHEY, CDR2 SVGEGT.

This clonotype showed up just a few times. The chain has TRBV28 and TRBJ2-7; 7 nucleotides align to TRBD1. Trimming at V came to 3 bases and at J to 3 bases, leaving 5 bases not matched to a gene. CDR1 MDHEN and CDR2 SYDVKM come from the germline V gene. The CDR3 length is 14 residues. CDR3 DNA: TGTGCCAGCAGTTTGGGGACAGTTTTCTACGAGCAGTACTTC. Protein: CASSLGTVFYEQYF.

This chain connects TRBV12-3 or TRBV12-4 to TRBJ2-7, with a tentative D call TRBD1 (5 bases). This CDR3 spans 15 amino acids. The ends were cut back, 3 bases at V and 0 bases at J, with 12 bases in the middle. The CDR3 coding sequence is TGTGCCAGCAGTTTGATAGGACACAGCTCCTACGAGCAGTACTTC. Its translation is CASSLIGHSSYEQYF.

The chain links TRBV2 to TRBJ1-2; no clear D. This CDR3 has 11 residues. Germline CDR1 is SNHLY and CDR2 is FYNNEI. The ends were cut back, 8 bases at V and 7 bases at J, with 11 bases in the middle. CDR3 protein: CASSREGGYTF. DNA of the CDR3: TGTGCCAGCTCCCGGGAGGGTGGCTACACCTTC. The entire variable domain, with the rest obtained from reference TRBV2 and TRBJ1-2, is as follows: EPEVTQTPSHQVTQMGQEVILRCVPISNHLYFYWYRQILGQKVEFLVSFYNNEISEKSEIFDDQFSVERPDGSNFTLKIRSTKLEDSAMYFCASSREGGYTFGSGTRLTVV.

The chain has TRBV20-1 and TRBJ2-3, with D possibly matching TRBD1 (5 bases). Trimming cost V 3 bases and J 5 bases, with 12 bases left between them. Germline CDR1 and CDR2: DFQATT and SNEGSKA (reference sequence). The CDR3 runs 13 residues. CDR3 sequence (DNA): TGCAGTGCTAGTGAAGGGGCTGGAGATACGCAGTATTTT. Amino acid sequence: CSASEGAGDTQYF.

The chain carries TRBV29-1 and TRBJ2-5; the D gene is possibly TRBD2 (7 bases). V shed 7 bases and J shed 4 bases, with 22 bases lying between them. This CDR3 comprises 15 residues. The germline CDR1 and CDR2 sequences are SQVTM and ANQGSEA. CDR3 sequence: CSAGGLAAAGETQYF. The CDR3 nucleotides read TGCAGCGCCGGGGGGCTAGCGGCGGCGGGAGAGACCCAGTACTTC.

This clonotype was picked up many times. The chain is built from TRBV7-3 and TRBJ2-7; D might be TRBD2 (5 bases). Germline-derived CDR1 and CDR2 are SGHTA and FQGTGA. The V gene lost 2 bases and the J gene lost 0 bases, with 8 bases spanning the gap. The CDR3 extends over 14 amino acids. The CDR3 loop is CASSLERASYEQYF. The CDR3 DNA reads TGTGCCAGCAGCTTAGAGAGGGCCTCCTACGAGCAGTACTTC.

This clonotype was detected a few times. The chain employs TRBV12-3 or TRBV12-4 and TRBJ1-2; weak D call: TRBD1 (5 bases). The CDR3 is 14 amino acids. Trimming cost V 0 bases and J 10 bases, with 15 bases left between them. CDR3 DNA: TGTGCCAGCAGTTTAGCTGGGGCCCTACGGCTCTACACCTTC. As protein: CASSLAGALRLYTF.

This clonotype showed up just a few times. This rearrangement joins TRBV28 to TRBJ2-3; D ambiguous. CDR1 and CDR2 (germline): MDHEN, SYDVKM. This CDR3 region has 15 residues. Trimming pared 3 bases from V and 0 bases from J, leaving 10 bases between. CDR3 nucleotides: TGTGCCAGCAGTTTGGTAACTTCTAGCACAGATACGCAGTATTTT. It translates to CASSLVTSSTDTQYF. Full variable domain (missing parts from reference TRBV28 and TRBJ2-3): DVKVTQSSRYLVKRTGEKVFLECVQDMDHENMFWYRQDPGLGLRLIYFSYDVKMKEKGDIPEGYSVSREKKERFSLILESASTNQTSMYLCASSLVTSSTDTQYFGPGTRLTVL.

This chain uses TRBV7-8 with TRBJ2-3; D is undetermined. Between the trimmed V and J ends, which lost 5 bases and 6 bases, there was a span of 12 bases. Germline V gene data show CDR1 as SGHVS and CDR2 as FQNEAQ. This CDR3 contains 13 residues. The CDR3 sequence is CASSPRMMDTQYF. DNA for the CDR3: TGTGCCAGCAGCCCCCGCATGATGGATACGCAGTATTTT.

Only a few counts were recorded for this clonotype. The chain uses TRBV20-1 and TRBJ2-2; 7 bases agree with TRBD2. The germline gives CDR1 DFQATT, CDR2 SNEGSKA (reference sequence). The CDR3 is 14 amino acids. Trimming at V came to 3 bases and at J to 7 bases, leaving 8 bases not matched to a gene. Here the CDR3 reads CSARTSSVFGELFF. In DNA, the CDR3 is TGCAGTGCTAGGACTAGCTCAGTATTCGGGGAGCTGTTTTTT.

This clonotype showed up just a few times. V gene TRBV5-5 combines with J gene TRBJ2-3, with 10 bases that match TRBD2. CDR1 and CDR2 (germline): SGHKS, YYEKEE (reference sequence). V was pared by 4 bases and J by 2 bases, with 7 bases of the junction left unmatched. There are 16 residues in the CDR3. The CDR3 nucleotides read TGTGCCAGCAGCCGTAGGACTAGCGGCGACACAGATACGCAGTATTTT. It encodes CASSRRTSGDTDTQYF.

The V and J genes are TRBV20-1 and TRBJ1-1; D remains ambiguous. The CDR3 spans 12 residues. V lost 5 bases and J lost 3, with 10 bases in between. Germline lookup yields CDR1 DFQATT and CDR2 SNEGSKA (reference sequence). Here the CDR3 reads CSAADGYTEAFF. CDR3 nucleotide sequence: TGCAGTGCTGCGGACGGCTACACTGAAGCTTTCTTT.

The rearrangement links TRBV5-5 to TRBJ2-1; maybe TRBD1 (6 bases). From germline, CDR1 is SGHKS and CDR2 YYEKEE (reference sequence). The CDR3 has 14 amino acids. Trimming removed 1 base from V and 8 bases from J, with 13 bases in between. CDR3 residues: CASSLSQGTHEQFF. The DNA of the CDR3 is TGTGCCAGCAGCTTGTCACAGGGAACCCATGAGCAGTTCTTC.

The J gene is TRBJ2-2, the V gene TRBV27, with a possible D match to TRBD1 (5 bases). V dropped 5 bases and J dropped 6 bases, with 13 bases sitting between them. Germline V gene sequence: CDR1 MNHEY, CDR2 SMNVEV (reference sequence). CDR3 length: 14 residues. The CDR3, as DNA: TGTGCCAGCAGTCCCCTGACAGATCCCGGGGAGCTGTTTTTT. Its protein is CASSPLTDPGELFF.

The sample holds a few counts of this clonotype. The CDR3 DNA sequence: TGCGCCAGCAGCCCTCAAGGGCAGGTCTATTACAATGAGCAGTTCTTC. Residues: CASSPQGQVYYNEQFF. The J gene is TRBJ2-1, the V gene TRBV4-1; D not certain. Trimming took off 4 bases at V and 4 bases at J, with 17 bases between the two ends. Germline V gene sequence: CDR1 MGHRA, CDR2 YSYEKL. This CDR3 contains 16 residues.

This CDR3 reads CASSQEGTGYNEQFF. As DNA, the CDR3 is TGTGCCAGCAGCCAAGAGGGAACAGGCTACAATGAGCAGTTCTTC. The rearrangement joins TRBV3-1 to TRBJ2-1, with D maybe TRBD1 (5 bases). The V gene lost 0 bases and the J gene lost 3 bases, with 9 bases spanning the gap. The germline V gene encodes CDR1 LGHDT and CDR2 YNNKEL (reference sequence). This CDR3 has 15 amino acids.

The chain recombines TRBV12-3 or TRBV12-4 with TRBJ2-6; D gene ambiguous. Deletions cut 2 bases from V and 3 bases from J, with 5 bases between. This CDR3 is built from 14 residues. CDR3 loop: CASSLRDGANVLTF. Written as DNA, the CDR3 is TGTGCCAGCAGTTTAAGGGATGGGGCCAACGTCCTGACTTTC.

The chain uses TRBV12-3 or TRBV12-4 and TRBJ2-2; D is undetermined. CDR3 length equals 15 residues. Trimming cost V 4 bases and J 3 bases, with 12 bases left between them. The CDR3 loop reads CASSSGGQYTGELFF. In DNA, the CDR3 is TGTGCCAGCAGTTCGGGTGGGCAGTACACCGGGGAGCTGTTTTTT.

This sequence joins TRBV4-3 and TRBJ2-1; perhaps TRBD2 as D (5 bases). Germline V gene lookup returns CDR1 LGHNA and CDR2 YSLEER. The V gene lost 0 bases and the J gene lost 8 bases, with 8 bases spanning the gap. The CDR3 runs to 13 residues. The CDR3 loop reads CASSQDPGDEQFF. The CDR3 coding sequence is TGCGCCAGCAGCCAAGATCCCGGGGATGAGCAGTTCTTC.

This clonotype was detected many times. One end of the junction varies from germline; a read error may be responsible. The J gene is TRBJ2-2, the V gene TRBV5-1; perhaps D is TRBD1 or TRBD2 (5 bases each). The CDR3 extends over 18 amino acids. Germline CDR1 reads SGHRS; CDR2 reads YFSETQ. CDR3 sequence (DNA): TGCGCCAGCAGCTTGCCCCACTTGGCAGGTTTGAACACCGGGGACCTGTTTTTT. Protein sequence: CASSLPHLAGLNTGDLFF.

This clonotype appeared a few times. V gene TRBV20-1 combines with J gene TRBJ1-1; 9 bases align to TRBD1. Trimming removed 3 bases from V and 11 bases from J; junction bases left unmatched: 4. The CDR3 length is 11 residues. Per the germline V gene, CDR1 is DFQATT and CDR2 is SNEGSKA (reference sequence). The chain's CDR3 is CSASIDRGAFF. The CDR3 bases are TGCAGTGCTAGTATAGACAGGGGGGCTTTCTTT.

The rearrangement joins TRBV18 to TRBJ1-1; D gene unclear. The CDR3 is 13 residues long. Trimming stripped 3 bases from V and 7 bases from J, with 12 bases between. Per germline, CDR1 KGHSH and CDR2 LQKENI. The CDR3 DNA reads TGTGCCAGCTCACCGGACTCTTACCGTGAAGCTTTCTTT. This encodes CASSPDSYREAFF.

This clonotype came up a few times. The rearrangement links TRBV27 to TRBJ2-1; 9 bases fit TRBD1. The trim removed 5 bases at V and 7 bases at J, leaving 9 bases unmatched. The CDR3 sequence is 15 residues long. Germline CDR1 and CDR2: MNHEY and SMNVEV (reference sequence). The DNA of the CDR3 is TGTGCCAGCAGTCCCACCCGGACAGGGGAGAATGAGCAGTTCTTC. Its protein is CASSPTRTGENEQFF.

The chain recombines TRBV20-1 with TRBJ1-2; a weak D match, TRBD1 (6 bases). Germline CDR1 is DFQATT and CDR2 is SNEGSKA (reference sequence). CDR3 size: 14 residues. V lost 5 bases and J 8 bases, leaving 21 bases between the germline ends. DNA of the CDR3: TGCAGTGCTCGCCGGCCTGACAGTCAGGGGGGCTACACCTTC. Residues: CSARRPDSQGGYTF.

This clonotype came up once. The chain uses TRBV5-6 and TRBJ2-6; TRBD2 aligns across 7 bases. The CDR3 is made up of 18 amino acids. Germline CDR1 SGHDT, CDR2 YYEEEE. V shed 2 bases and J 0 bases; nucleotides not matched to a gene: 8. CDR3 nucleotide sequence: TGTGCCAGCAGCTTTTGGATAGCGGGCTTCTCTGGGGCCAACGTCCTGACTTTC. Translating it yields CASSFWIAGFSGANVLTF.

This clonotype occurred a few times. The V call is TRBV6-5, the J call TRBJ1-4; possibly TRBD1 for D (5 bases). V gave up 0 bases and J gave up 8 bases, with 13 bases separating them. Germline values: CDR1 MNHEY, CDR2 SVGAGI. The CDR3 runs 15 residues. The CDR3 protein is CASSYSGTSVEKLFF. The CDR3 DNA follows: TGTGCCAGCAGTTACTCCGGGACCTCGGTAGAAAAACTGTTTTTT.

The gene calls are TRBV20-1 and TRBJ2-3; 8 bases agree with TRBD1. CDR3 length equals 17 residues. V shed 3 bases and J 3 bases; nucleotides not matched to a gene: 14. Germline V lookup: CDR1 DFQATT, CDR2 SNEGSKA (reference sequence). CDR3 in amino acids: CSASGQGAPIRTDTQYF. For the CDR3, the DNA is TGCAGTGCTAGCGGGCAGGGGGCTCCCATTAGGACAGATACGCAGTATTTT.

The genes are TRBV20-1 and TRBJ2-1; no definite D call. Germline V gene lookup returns CDR1 DFQATT and CDR2 SNEGSKA (reference sequence). Trimming cost V 0 bases and J 8 bases, with 8 bases left between them. This CDR3 has 12 residues. CDR3 DNA sequence: TGCAGTGCTAGAGATCTGGAAGATGAGCAGTTCTTC. Translated, it gives CSARDLEDEQFF.

This chain joins TRBV29-1 and TRBJ1-1; no definite D call. V gave up 3 bases and J gave up 5 bases, with 7 bases separating them. The CDR3 spans 11 residues. The germline V gene encodes CDR1 SQVTM and CDR2 ANQGSEA. CDR3 in DNA: TGCAGCGTTGATCGGTTTACTGAAGCTTTCTTT. Protein: CSVDRFTEAFF. The whole variable domain, filled in from reference TRBV29-1 and TRBJ1-1, reads SAVISQKPSRDICQRGTSLTIQCQVDSQVTMMFWYRQQPGQSLTLIATANQGSEATYESGFVIDKFPISRPNLTFSTLTVSNMSPEDSSIYLCSVDRFTEAFFGQGTRLTVV.